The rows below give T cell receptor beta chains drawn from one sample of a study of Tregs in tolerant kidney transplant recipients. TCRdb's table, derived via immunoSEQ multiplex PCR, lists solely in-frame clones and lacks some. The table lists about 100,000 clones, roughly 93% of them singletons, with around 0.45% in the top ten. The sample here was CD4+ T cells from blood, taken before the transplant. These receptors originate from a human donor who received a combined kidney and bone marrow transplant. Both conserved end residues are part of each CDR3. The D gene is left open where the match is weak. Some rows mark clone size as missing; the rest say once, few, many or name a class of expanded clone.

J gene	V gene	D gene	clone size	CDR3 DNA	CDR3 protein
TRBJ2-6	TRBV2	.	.	TGTGCCAGCAGTGAAGTGAGGGTCGGGGCCAACGTCCTGACTTTC	CASSEVRVGANVLTF
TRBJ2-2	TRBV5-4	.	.	TGTGCCAGCAGCTTGATCTATAACACCGGGGAGCTGTTTTTT	CASSLIYNTGELFF
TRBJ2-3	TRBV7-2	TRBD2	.	TGTGCCAGCAGCTTGCGACTAGCGGGAAGCACAGATACGCAGTATTTT	CASSLRLAGSTDTQYF
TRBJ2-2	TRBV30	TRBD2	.	TGTGCCTGGAGCCGGGAGGGCAGGGCAGGCACCGGGGAGCTGTTTTTT	CAWSREGRAGTGELFF
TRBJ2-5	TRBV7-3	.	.	TGTGCCAGCAGCTACGCCCCAGGGTCCCAAGAGACCCAGTACTTC	CASSYAPGSQETQYF
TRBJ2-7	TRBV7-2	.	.	TGTGCCAGCAGATCCAGCGGCCTCTCCTACGAGCAGTACTTC	CASRSSGLSYEQYF
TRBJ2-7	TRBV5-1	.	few	TGCGCCAGCAGCTTACAGGTTGCCGGCCACGAGCAGTACTTC	CASSLQVAGHEQYF
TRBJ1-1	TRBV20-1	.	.	TGCAGTGCTAGAGCCTCACATGAAGCTTTCTTT	CSARASHEAFF
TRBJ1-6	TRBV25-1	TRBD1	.	TGTGCCAGCAGTGACTCTAAACTACAGGGGGCCGGTTCACCCCTCCACTTT	CASSDSKLQGAGSPLHF
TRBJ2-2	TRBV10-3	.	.	TGTGCCACCAATGAGCACGGGGAGCTGTTTTTT	CATNEHGELFF
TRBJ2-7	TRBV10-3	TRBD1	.	TGTGCCATCAGTGGGGGGACAGACGAGCAGTACTTC	CAISGGTDEQYF
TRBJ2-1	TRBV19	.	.	TGTGCCAGTAGTATGGGCGACAGTTTCTACAATGAGCAGTTCTTC	CASSMGDSFYNEQFF
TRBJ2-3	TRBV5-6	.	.	TGTGCCAGCAGTCTTCTAGCTAGCACAGATACGCAGTATTTT	CASSLLASTDTQYF
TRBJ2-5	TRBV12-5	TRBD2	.	TGTGCTACCCGGACTAGCGGGAGTTCAGAGACCCAGTACTTC	CATRTSGSSETQYF
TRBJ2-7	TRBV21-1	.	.	TGTGCCAGGCGGGGACCGAGCGGGGTCCCCTACGAGCAGTACTTC	CARRGPSGVPYEQYF
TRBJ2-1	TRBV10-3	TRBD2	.	TGTGCCATCAGGCCCCTAGCGGAAAACAATGAGCAGTTCTTC	CAIRPLAENNEQFF
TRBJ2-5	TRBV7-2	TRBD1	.	TGTGCCAGCAGCTTAGCCAGGGGGCGAGAGACCCAGTACTTC	CASSLARGRETQYF
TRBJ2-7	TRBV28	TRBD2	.	TGTGCCAGCAGTTTAGTGGGACTAGCGGGGGCCTACGAGCAGTACTTC	CASSLVGLAGAYEQYF
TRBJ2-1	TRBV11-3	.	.	TGTGCCAGCAGCTTAGGAGAAAATGAGCAGTTCTTC	CASSLGENEQFF
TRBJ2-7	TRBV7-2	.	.	TGTGCCAGCAGCAAACTCCCGACAGGAGAATACGAGCAGTACTTC	CASSKLPTGEYEQYF
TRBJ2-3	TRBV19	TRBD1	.	TGTGCCAGCACAAACAGGGGACATAGCACAGATACGCAGTATTTT	CASTNRGHSTDTQYF
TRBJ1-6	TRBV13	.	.	TGTGCCAGCAGACGAACCTTTGAAACAGGGAGTTCCTATAATTCACCCCTCCACTTT	CASRRTFETGSSYNSPLHF
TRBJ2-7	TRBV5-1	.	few	TGCGCCAGCAGCGGGTTTCAGGATCCCTACGAGCAGTACTTC	CASSGFQDPYEQYF
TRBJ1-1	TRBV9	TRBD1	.	TGTGCCAGCAGCGTAGATGCGGGACAGGGGAACACTGAAGCTTTCTTT	CASSVDAGQGNTEAFF
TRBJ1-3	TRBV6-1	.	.	TGTGCCAGCAGTGTACGGGGGGGGGCCGGAAACACCATATATTTT	CASSVRGGAGNTIYF
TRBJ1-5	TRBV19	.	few	TGTGCCAGTAGTTCCAGGGATCAGCCCCAGCATTTT	CASSSRDQPQHF
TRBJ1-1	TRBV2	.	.	TGTGCCAGCTCCCTGCCGGTAGCCCTTGAAGCTTTCTTT	CASSLPVALEAFF
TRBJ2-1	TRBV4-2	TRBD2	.	TGTGCCAGCAGCCACCCTTCTTCGGGGGGGGAGAATGAGCAGTTCTTC	CASSHPSSGGENEQFF
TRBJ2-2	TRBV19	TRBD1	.	TGTGCCAGTACAGTCGGAGACAGGGGGCTTACCGGGGAGCTGTTTTTT	CASTVGDRGLTGELFF
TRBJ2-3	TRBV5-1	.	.	TGCGCCAGCAGCTTGGTGCGGAGTGCAGATACGCAGTATTTT	CASSLVRSADTQYF
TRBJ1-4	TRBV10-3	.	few	TGTGCCATCAGTGAGGACAGAGCTAATGAAAAACTGTTTTTT	CAISEDRANEKLFF
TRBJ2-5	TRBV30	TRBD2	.	TGTGCCTGGACACGGCGGGGGGGCCAAGAGACCCAGTACTTC	CAWTRRGGQETQYF
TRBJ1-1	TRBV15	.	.	TGTGCCACCAGCAGAGACAGTGGTCCAAGATTCATGAACACTGAAGCTTTCTTT	CATSRDSGPRFMNTEAFF
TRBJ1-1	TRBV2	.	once	TGTGCCAGCAGGATGGACAGGAACACTGAAGCTTTCTTT	CASRMDRNTEAFF
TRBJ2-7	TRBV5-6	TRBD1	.	TGTGCCAGCAGCTTATGGGACAGGGCACATGGCGAGCAGTACTTC	CASSLWDRAHGEQYF
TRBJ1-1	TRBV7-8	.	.	TGTGCCAGCAGCTTAGAATGGGGCAGGGCGAGGACTGAAGCTTTCTTT	CASSLEWGRARTEAFF
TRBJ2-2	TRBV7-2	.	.	TGTGCCAGCAGCTTATCAGGAAACACCGGGGAGCTGTTTTTT	CASSLSGNTGELFF
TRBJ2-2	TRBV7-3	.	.	TGTGCCAGCAGCCCGCGAGCTACCGGGGAGCTGTTTTTT	CASSPRATGELFF
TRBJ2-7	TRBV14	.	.	TGTGCCAGCAGCCAAGCTACCAGGGGGGACTACGAGCAGTACTTC	CASSQATRGDYEQYF
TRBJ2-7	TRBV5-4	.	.	TGTGCCAGCAGCTTGTTAGAGCAGTACTTC	CASSLLEQYF